This TCR beta chain was profiled in a study of T cell changes during pregnancy in multiple sclerosis. Germline loops: CDR1 SGHTA, CDR2 FQGNSA. Trimming removed 5 bases at V and 4 bases at J, with 14 bases between. The CDR3 runs to 14 residues. The protocol was immunoSEQ multiplex PCR, while the TCRdb copy is restricted to in-frame clones and leaves out a portion. The data show about 50,000 clones, 92% seen once. This clonotype originated in a female donor with multiple sclerosis, enrolled in a pregnancy study. Material: CD4+ T cells from peripheral blood mononuclear cells, obtained after pregnancy. The J gene is TRBJ2-5, the V gene TRBV7-2; maybe TRBD1 (6 bases). CDR3 residues: CASSEQGWRETQYF. CDR3 nucleotides: TGTGCCAGCAGCGAACAGGGTTGGCGAGAGACCCAGTACTTC. The variable domain in full, with the rest retrieved from reference TRBV7-2 and TRBJ2-5, is GAGVSQSPSNKVTEKGKDVELRCDPISGHTALYWYRQSLGQGLEFLIYFQGNSAPDKSGLPSDRFSAERTGGSVSTLTIQRTQQEDSAVYLCASSEQGWRETQYFGPGTRLLVL.